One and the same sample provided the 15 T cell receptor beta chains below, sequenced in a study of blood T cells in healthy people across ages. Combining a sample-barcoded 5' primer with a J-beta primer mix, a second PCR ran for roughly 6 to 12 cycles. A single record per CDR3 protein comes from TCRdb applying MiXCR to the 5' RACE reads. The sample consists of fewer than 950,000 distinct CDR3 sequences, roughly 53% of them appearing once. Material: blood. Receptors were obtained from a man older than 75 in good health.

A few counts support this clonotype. The CDR3 is CASSAPGVPYEQYF. Written as DNA, the CDR3 is TGTGCCAGCAGTGCCCCCGGGGTACCCTACGAGCAGTACTTC. The chain joins TRBV25-1 to TRBJ2-7; perhaps TRBD2 as D (5 bases). Germline lookup yields CDR1 MGHDK and CDR2 SYGVNS. CDR3 size: 14 residues. Trimming left V 4 bases short and J 2 bases short, with 12 bases between.

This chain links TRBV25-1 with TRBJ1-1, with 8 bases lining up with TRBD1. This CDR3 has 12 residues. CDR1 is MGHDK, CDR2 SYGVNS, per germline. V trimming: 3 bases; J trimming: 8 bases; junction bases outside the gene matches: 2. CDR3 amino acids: CASSEWDREAFF. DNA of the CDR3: TGTGCCAGCAGTGAGTGGGACAGGGAAGCTTTCTTT.

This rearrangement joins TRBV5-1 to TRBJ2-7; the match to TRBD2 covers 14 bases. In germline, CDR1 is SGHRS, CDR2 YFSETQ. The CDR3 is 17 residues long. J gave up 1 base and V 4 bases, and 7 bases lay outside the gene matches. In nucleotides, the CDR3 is TGCGCCAGCAGCCTCGGGACTAGCGGGAGACTGTCCTACGAGCAGTACTTC. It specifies CASSLGTSGRLSYEQYF.

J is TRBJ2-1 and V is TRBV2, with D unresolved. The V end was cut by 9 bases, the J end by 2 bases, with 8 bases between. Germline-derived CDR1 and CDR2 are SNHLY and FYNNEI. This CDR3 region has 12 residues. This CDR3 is CASRLPYNEQFF. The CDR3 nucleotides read TGTGCCAGTAGGCTACCCTACAATGAGCAGTTCTTC.

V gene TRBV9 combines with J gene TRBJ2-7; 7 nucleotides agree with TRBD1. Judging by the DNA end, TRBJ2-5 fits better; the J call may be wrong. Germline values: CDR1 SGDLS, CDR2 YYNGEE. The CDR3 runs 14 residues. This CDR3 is CASSLVGTEETQYF. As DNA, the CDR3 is TGTGCCAGCAGCTTAGTCGGGACAGAAGAGACCCAGTACTTC.

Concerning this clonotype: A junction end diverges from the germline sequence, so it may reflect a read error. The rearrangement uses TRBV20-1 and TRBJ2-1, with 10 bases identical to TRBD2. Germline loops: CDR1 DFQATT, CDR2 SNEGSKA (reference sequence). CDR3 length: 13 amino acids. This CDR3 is CSATSGISYEQFF. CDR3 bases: TGCAGCGCTACTAGCGGGATTAGCTATGAGCAGTTCTTC.

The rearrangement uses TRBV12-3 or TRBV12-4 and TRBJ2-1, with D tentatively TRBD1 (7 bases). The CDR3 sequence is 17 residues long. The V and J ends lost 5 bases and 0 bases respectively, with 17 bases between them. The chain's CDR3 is CASSPTRQGLSYNEQFF. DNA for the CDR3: TGTGCCAGCAGTCCAACAAGACAGGGACTCTCCTACAATGAGCAGTTCTTC.

In nucleotides, the CDR3 is TGCAGTGCTAGAGATGGGGAGGGGAGTGAAAAACTGTTTTTT. As protein: CSARDGEGSEKLFF. V and J are TRBV20-1 and TRBJ1-4; a possible D gene is TRBD1 (5 bases). The V gene's germline CDR1 is DFQATT and CDR2 SNEGSKA (reference sequence). V gave up 0 bases and J gave up 7 bases, with 12 bases separating them. The CDR3 is 14 amino acids.

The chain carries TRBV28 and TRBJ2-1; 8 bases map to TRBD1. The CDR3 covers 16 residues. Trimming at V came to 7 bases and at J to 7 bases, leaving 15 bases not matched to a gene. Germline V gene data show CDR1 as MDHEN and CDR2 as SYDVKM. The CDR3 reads CASKNFGQGISNEQFF. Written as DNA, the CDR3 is TGTGCCAGCAAGAACTTCGGACAGGGAATATCAAATGAGCAGTTCTTC.

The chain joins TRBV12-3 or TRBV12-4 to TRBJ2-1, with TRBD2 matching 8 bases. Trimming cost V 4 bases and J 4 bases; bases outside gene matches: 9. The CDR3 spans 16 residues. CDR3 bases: TGTGCCAGCAGTTCCCCTGGGAGCGGGGGTTACAATGAGCAGTTCTTC. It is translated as CASSSPGSGGYNEQFF.

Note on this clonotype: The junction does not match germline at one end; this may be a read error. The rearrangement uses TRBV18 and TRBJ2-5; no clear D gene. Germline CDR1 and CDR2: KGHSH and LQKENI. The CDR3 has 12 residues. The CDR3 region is CASPPLQETQYF. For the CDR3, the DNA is TGTGCCAGCCCACCTCTCCAAGAGACCCAGTACTTC.

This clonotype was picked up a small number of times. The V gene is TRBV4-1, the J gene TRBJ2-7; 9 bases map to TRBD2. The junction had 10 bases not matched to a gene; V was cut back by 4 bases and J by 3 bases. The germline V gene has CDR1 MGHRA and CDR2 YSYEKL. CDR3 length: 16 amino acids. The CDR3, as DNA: TGCGCCAGCAGCCCAGCAGGAGCGGGAGGCCTCTACGAGCAGTACTTC. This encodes CASSPAGAGGLYEQYF.

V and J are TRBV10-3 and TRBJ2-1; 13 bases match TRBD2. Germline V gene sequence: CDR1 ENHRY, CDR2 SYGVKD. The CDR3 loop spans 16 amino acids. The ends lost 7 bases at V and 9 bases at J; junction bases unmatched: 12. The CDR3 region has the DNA TGTGCCATCAACGCCGTACTAGCGGGAGGGCCAGGTGAGCAGTTCTTC. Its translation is CAINAVLAGGPGEQFF.

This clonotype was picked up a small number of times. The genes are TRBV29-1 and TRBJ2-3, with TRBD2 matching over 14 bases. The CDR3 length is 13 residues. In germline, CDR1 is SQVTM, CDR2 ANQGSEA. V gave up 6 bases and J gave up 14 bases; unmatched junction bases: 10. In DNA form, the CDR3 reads TGCAGCGTGAGGGGACTAGCGGGAGTGTACGCGTATTTT. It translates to CSVRGLAGVYAYF.

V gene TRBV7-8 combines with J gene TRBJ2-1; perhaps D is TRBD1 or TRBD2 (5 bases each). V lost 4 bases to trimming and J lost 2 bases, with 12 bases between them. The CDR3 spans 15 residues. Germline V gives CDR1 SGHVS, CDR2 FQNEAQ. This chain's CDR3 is CASSSSGTAYNEQFF. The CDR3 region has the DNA TGTGCCAGCAGCTCTTCTGGGACCGCCTACAATGAGCAGTTCTTC. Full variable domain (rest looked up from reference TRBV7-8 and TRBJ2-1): GAGVSQSPRYKVAKRGQDVALRCDPISGHVSLFWYQQALGQGPEFLTYFQNEAQLDKSGLPSDRFFAERPEGSVSTLKIQRTQQEDSAVYLCASSSSGTAYNEQFFGPGTRLTVL.